The clone carrying this TCR beta chain was detected only once. This sample is drawn from a study of blood T cell repertoires in COVID-19. Study-level background: Samples of COVID-19 (acute and convalescent) were obtained from the United States, Italy and Spain.

Per germline, CDR1 LNHDA and CDR2 SQIVND (reference sequence). Trimming removed 8 bases from V and 5 bases from J, with 17 bases in between. CDR3 length: 14 residues. Data came from immunoSEQ multiplex PCR; TCRdb stores just in-frame clones and leaves some out. The sample consists of some 180,000 clones, around 85% of them appearing once. Assignment of participants to cohorts was predicated upon participant-reported clinical history. Sequencing used PBMCs or T cells enriched from blood (not recorded which). The receptor's source is a middle-aged man who had recovered from COVID-19. V is TRBV19 and J is TRBJ2-3; a possible D gene is TRBD1 (6 bases). CDR3: CASSLGGVLDTQYF. CDR3 in DNA: TGTGCCAGTTCGCTAGGGGGAGTGCTAGATACGCAGTATTTT.